The clone carrying this TCR beta chain was picked up many times. Its antigen remains unknown. This entry comes from a study of T cells in Graves' hyperthyroidism and ophthalmopathy. Study-wide results and limits: The model forecast ophthalmopathy, anticipating it by a median about 6.5 months before onset.

This CDR3 is 17 amino acids long. After removal of 6 bases from V and 5 bases from J, the junction contained 14 bases not matched to a gene. Germline lookup yields CDR1 SNHLY and CDR2 FYNNEI. On the basis of clinical symptoms, serum thyroxine and TRAb, thyroid ultrasound and orbital computed tomography, diagnoses were made. Fresh 10 ml peripheral blood yielded PBMCs. TCR beta CDR3 regions were amplified from RNA. TCR CDR3 underwent first-round RT-PCR with the HTBI primer set. TCRdb fed the multiplex PCR reads into MiXCR, producing one record per CDR3 protein. The sample shows 400,000 or so distinct CDR3 sequences, over 11% of them seen only once.

This sequence joins TRBV2 and TRBJ2-7, with 12 bases lining up with TRBD1. The sequence was obtained from a man aged 45-65 years with Graves' ophthalmopathy. What was sequenced was blood. The CDR3 bases are TGTGCCAGCAGATCCGGGACAGGGGGCCGTGGGATAGACGAGCAGTACTTC. Translation gives CASRSGTGGRGIDEQYF.